The 10 T cell receptor beta chains reported below all come from one sample, sequenced in a study of cytomegalovirus exposure and HLA in healthy donors. The study ran its PCR with 60 Vbeta and 13 Jbeta primers. The method was immunoSEQ multiplex PCR; TCRdb's version includes in-frame clones alone and lacks a portion of them. Among fewer than 70,000 clones, about 73% were seen once, and the ten largest hold 9.5% to 13%. Sequenced sample: PBMCs. These receptor sequences come from a woman aged 25 to 45 in good health and CMV-seronegative.

This rearrangement joins TRBV29-1 to TRBJ1-1; a possible D gene is TRBD1 (6 bases). V gave up 6 bases and J gave up 2 bases, with 22 bases separating them. The germline CDR1 and CDR2 sequences are SQVTM and ANQGSEA. This CDR3 is 16 amino acids long. The CDR3 nucleotides are TGCAGCGTACCAGGACAGCCACAAATCCGTAACACTGAAGCTTTCTTT. It encodes CSVPGQPQIRNTEAFF.

The rearrangement links TRBV10-2 to TRBJ2-7; D remains unclear. V was cut by 0 bases and J by 0 bases, with 9 bases left in between. The CDR3 sequence is 15 residues long. Per the germline V gene, CDR1 is WSHSY and CDR2 is SAAADI. This CDR3 is CASSESSHSSYEQYF. The CDR3 DNA reads TGCGCCAGCAGTGAGTCTTCGCATAGCTCCTACGAGCAGTACTTC.

This clone was seen only a few times. The chain recombines TRBV4-1 with TRBJ2-1, with TRBD2 matching over 9 bases. CDR1 is MGHRA, CDR2 YSYEKL, per germline. There are 16 residues in the CDR3. The J segment lost 6 bases and the V segment lost 0 bases, leaving 6 bases of the junction unmatched. CDR3 nucleotide sequence: TGCGCCAGCAGCCAAGAGTCCCTAGCGGGGACCAATGAGCAGTTCTTC. Protein product: CASSQESLAGTNEQFF.

The CDR3 spells CASSGRSGTFGEKLFF. In DNA, the CDR3 is TGTGCCAGCAGCGGCAGATCCGGGACATTTGGTGAAAAACTGTTTTTT. V and J are TRBV7-2 and TRBJ1-4, with D perhaps matching TRBD1 (6 bases). V dropped 5 bases and J dropped 7 bases, with 20 bases sitting between them. Germline CDR1 SGHTA, CDR2 FQGNSA. The CDR3 is 16 residues long.

This rearrangement joins TRBV5-1 to TRBJ1-2, with D tentatively TRBD1 (5 bases). The CDR3 extends over 13 amino acids. From germline, CDR1 is SGHRS and CDR2 YFSETQ. Trimming cost V 4 bases and J 4 bases, with 11 bases left between them. DNA for the CDR3: TGCGCCAGCAGCGGGGCTTCTAGCTATGGCTACACCTTC. Its protein is CASSGASSYGYTF.

The V gene is TRBV6-5, the J gene TRBJ1-2; D is perhaps TRBD1 (5 bases). V lost 4 bases and J lost 4, with 10 bases in between. The CDR3 consists of 13 residues. Germline V gene lookup returns CDR1 MNHEY and CDR2 SVGAGI. CDR3 DNA: TGTGCCAGCAGTTCAACAGGAACCTATGGCTACACCTTC. This encodes CASSSTGTYGYTF.

The gene calls are TRBV5-1 and TRBJ2-4; TRBD1 agrees at 10 bases. The J segment lost 3 bases and the V segment lost 1 base, leaving 4 bases of the junction unmatched. This CDR3 spans 16 amino acids. Germline V gene data show CDR1 as SGHRS and CDR2 as YFSETQ. CDR3 sequence reads: CASSLSGTGVKNIQYF. CDR3 bases: TGCGCCAGCAGCTTGTCAGGGACAGGGGTCAAAAACATTCAGTACTTC.

This chain uses TRBV10-3 with TRBJ2-5, with D unresolved. The J call may not be correct, given that the DNA end is closer to TRBJ2-7. Per germline, CDR1 ENHRY and CDR2 SYGVKD. The CDR3 length is 14 residues. The CDR3, as DNA: TGTGCCATCAGTGGCGACACCAACGGACACGAGCAGTACTTC. Its protein is CAISGDTNGHEQYF.

The table lists this clone with a few counts. V gene TRBV2 combines with J gene TRBJ1-3, with 7 bases aligning to TRBD1. CDR3 length equals 17 residues. CDR1 and CDR2 (germline): SNHLY, FYNNEI. Germline trimming cut 7 bases from V and 0 bases from J; bases unmatched to any gene: 12. In DNA form, the CDR3 reads TGTGCCAGCACCAGGACAGGAGACCTTTCCTCTGGAAACACCATATATTTT. Its protein is CASTRTGDLSSGNTIYF.

The V and J genes are TRBV4-2 and TRBJ1-2; weak D call: TRBD1 (6 bases). This CDR3 has 15 residues. From germline, CDR1 is LGHNA and CDR2 YNFKEQ. Trimming removed 1 base from V and 4 bases from J, with 13 bases in between. The CDR3 nucleotides are TGTGCCAGCAGCCAAGCTAGGGGGACATCCTATGGCTACACCTTC. This translates into CASSQARGTSYGYTF.